The sequence of this TCR beta chain was determined in a study of OX40 agonist ivuxolimab in advanced cancers. Whole-study findings and limits: Clonal expansion among partial responders at 0.1-3.0 mg/kg ranked near the lowest. With doses of 0.1 to 3.0 mg/kg, CD4+ and CD8+ blood T cells had undergone clonal expansion by week 6.

About this clone itself: Its cognate antigen is unknown.

This CDR3 has 12 residues. The germline V gene has CDR1 SGHNT and CDR2 YYREEE (reference sequence). V shed 0 bases and J shed 6 bases, with 7 bases lying between them. TCRdb's table, derived via immunoSEQ multiplex PCR, lists solely in-frame clones and lacks some. The sample includes under 15,000 clones, about 88% of them seen just once. The chain has TRBV5-4 and TRBJ2-7; D is undetermined. The sample consisted of CD4+ or CD8+ T cells sorted from blood, taken in a trial of the OX40 agonist ivuxolimab. The source of this sequence is an adult with an advanced solid tumor such as melanoma, head and neck, liver or kidney cancer. DNA for the CDR3: TGTGCCAGCAGCTTGGGAGGTGGCGAGCAGTACTTC. Protein: CASSLGGGEQYF.